These T cell receptor beta chains were read from a single sample in a study of T cells after yellow fever vaccination. TCRdb recomputed calls from the 5' RACE reads with MiXCR, one row per CDR3 protein. The sample shows 500,000 to 650,000 distinct CDR3 sequences, about 12% of them seen only once. The sample was PBMCs, taken on the day of the yellow fever booster vaccination. These receptors were collected from a man aged 30 to 39 who received the YFV17D yellow fever vaccine. Each CDR3 is given with its conserved first and last residue. The D gene is left open where the match is weak. Clone size is given for some rows only: seen once, a few or many times, or a class if the clone is expanded.

>TRBJ2-1|few|TRBV4-3|NA|17
TGCGCCAGCAGCCAAGATCCTAGAACGGGTTCATACAATGAGCAGTTCTTC
CASSQDPRTGSYNEQFF
>TRBJ2-7|NA|TRBV6-1|NA|14
TGTGCCAGCAATCGGGCCAGCGGGCGCGACGAGCAGTACTTC
CASNRASGRDEQYF
>TRBJ2-7|few|TRBV9|NA|16
TGTGCCAGCAGCCCGAGTCGAGGGGGGGCGACGTACGAGCAGTACTTC
CASSPSRGGATYEQYF
>TRBJ2-2|NA|TRBV5-6|NA|13
TGTGCCAGCAGCGATGGTCGGACCGGGGAGCTGTTTTTT
CASSDGRTGELFF
>TRBJ1-2|NA|TRBV29-1|NA|10
TGCAGCGTTGAGGGTCTCAGCTACACCTTC
CSVEGLSYTF
>TRBJ2-7|many|TRBV5-1|TRBD1|15
TGCGCCAGCAGCTTACAGGGGTCTTTCAACTACGAGCAGTACTTC
CASSLQGSFNYEQYF
>TRBJ2-3|few|TRBV4-2|NA|15
TGTGCCAGCAGCCAGGCTTTGACTGGTGCAGATACGCAGTATTTT
CASSQALTGADTQYF
>TRBJ1-4|few|TRBV5-6|NA|16
TGTGCCAGCAGCGCTACCAACACCCGGGTCAATGAAAAACTGTTTTTT
CASSATNTRVNEKLFF
>TRBJ2-5|NA|TRBV11-2|NA|14
TGTGCCAGCAGCTTAGTTGACAGCGCGGGGACCCAGTACTTC
CASSLVDSAGTQYF
>TRBJ2-7|few|TRBV28|NA|13
TGTGCCAGCAAGAGACAGAGTTCCTACGAGCAGTACTTC
CASKRQSSYEQYF
>TRBJ2-1|few|TRBV20-1|TRBD2|14
TGCAGTGCTGGGGGACTAGCGGGGTACAATGAGCAGTTCTTC
CSAGGLAGYNEQFF
>TRBJ2-3|many|TRBV7-9|TRBD1|15
TGTGCCAGCAGCTTAGGGACAGGGGAAGGAGATACGCAGTATTTT
CASSLGTGEGDTQYF
>TRBJ1-2|few|TRBV4-3|NA|15
TGCGCCAGCAGCCCCGACAGAAGAATGAACTATGGCTACACCTTC
CASSPDRRMNYGYTF
>TRBJ2-1|NA|TRBV27|NA|15
TGTGCCAGCAGTTTATCCGTGGGCGGCTACAATGAGCAGTTCTTC
CASSLSVGGYNEQFF
>TRBJ2-5|NA|TRBV20-1|TRBD1|16
TGCAGTGCCACAAAACTGCCGGGACAGGGGTCTGAGACCCAGTACTTC
CSATKLPGQGSETQYF
>TRBJ1-1|NA|TRBV29-1|NA|12
TGCAGCGTTCTTAGGGACGGCCGTGAAGCTTTCTTT
CSVLRDGREAFF
>TRBJ2-3|few|TRBV7-9|TRBD2|14
TGTGCCAGCAGCCAGCGGGAGTACTCAGATACGCAGTATTTT
CASSQREYSDTQYF
>TRBJ2-4|NA|TRBV6-2/TRBV6-3|NA|16
TGTGCCAGCAGTTACCCCAGGACAGTAGCCAAAAACATTCAGTACTTC
CASSYPRTVAKNIQYF
>TRBJ2-3|NA|TRBV7-2|NA|15
TGTGCCAGCAGCCCGACCGGGACTGAGCGAGATACGCAGTATTTT
CASSPTGTERDTQYF
>TRBJ2-7|NA|TRBV24-1|NA|15
TGTGCCACCAGTGATCCCGCAGGGGGGACCTACGAGCAGTACTTC
CATSDPAGGTYEQYF